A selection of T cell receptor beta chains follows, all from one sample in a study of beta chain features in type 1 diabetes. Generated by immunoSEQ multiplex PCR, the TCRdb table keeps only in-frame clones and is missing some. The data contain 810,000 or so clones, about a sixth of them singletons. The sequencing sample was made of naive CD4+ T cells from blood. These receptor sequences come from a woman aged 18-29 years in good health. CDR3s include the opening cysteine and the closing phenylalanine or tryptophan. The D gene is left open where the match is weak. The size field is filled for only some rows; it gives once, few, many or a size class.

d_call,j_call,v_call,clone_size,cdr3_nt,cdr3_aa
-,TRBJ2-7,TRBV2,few,TGTGCCAGCAGTATGGAGGGCCGCTCCGAGCAGTACTTC,CASSMEGRSEQYF
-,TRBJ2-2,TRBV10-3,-,TGTGCCATCGGAAGGGGGGAGAACACCGGGGAGCTGTTTTTT,CAIGRGENTGELFF
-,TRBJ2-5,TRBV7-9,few,TGTGCCAGCAGCGAGGAGGTGACGGAGACCCAGTACTTC,CASSEEVTETQYF
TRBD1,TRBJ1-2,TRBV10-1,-,TGCGCCTCCTCCGAAGACAGGGAGTATGGCTACACCTTC,CASSEDREYGYTF
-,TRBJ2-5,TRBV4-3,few,TGCGCCAGCCGACCCGACCTCTCGCGGTTACAAGAGACCCAGTACTTC,CASRPDLSRLQETQYF
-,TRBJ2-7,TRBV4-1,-,TGCGCCAGCAGCCCTACCGGACAGATCGGGCAGTACTTC,CASSPTGQIGQYF
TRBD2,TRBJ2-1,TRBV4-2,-,TGTGCCAGCAGCCAAGCCTCCCAGCGGGGAAACAATGAGCAGTTCTTC,CASSQASQRGNNEQFF
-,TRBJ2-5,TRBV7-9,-,TGTGCCAGCAGCTTAGTGGGAATTCGGCAAGAGACCCAGTACTTC,CASSLVGIRQETQYF
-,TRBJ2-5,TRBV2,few,TGTGCCAGCAGTGCCTTAGAAGAGACCCAGTACTTC,CASSALEETQYF
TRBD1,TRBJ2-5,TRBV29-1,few,TGCAGCGCCGCGGCGGGGACAGGAAACCAAGAGACCCAGTACTTC,CSAAAGTGNQETQYF
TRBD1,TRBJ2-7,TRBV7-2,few,TGTGCCAGCAGCACCCAAGGAGGGACAGGGGGCTACGAGCAGTACTTC,CASSTQGGTGGYEQYF
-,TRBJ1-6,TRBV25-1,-,TGTGCCACGAGGTTGGGGTCCTATAATTCACCCCTCCACTTT,CATRLGSYNSPLHF
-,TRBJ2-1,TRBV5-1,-,TGCGCCAGCAGCTTGGCACAGGGACCTATCGGACGGCAGTTCTTC,CASSLAQGPIGRQFF
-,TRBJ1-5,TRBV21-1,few,TGTGCCAGCAGCGGCCGGGACAGTTATAGCAATCAGCCCCAGCATTTT,CASSGRDSYSNQPQHF
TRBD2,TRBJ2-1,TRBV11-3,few,TGTGCCAGCAGCCCTAGCGGGTCAAGCTCCTACAATGAGCAGTTCTTC,CASSPSGSSSYNEQFF
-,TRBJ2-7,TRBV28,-,TGTGCCAGCAGTCACCGGACAGGGACTAACTTC,CASSHRTGTNF
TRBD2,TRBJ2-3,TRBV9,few,TGTGCCAGCAGCAACCATAGCGGGAGAGGATTTTCGGGCACAGATACGCAGTATTTT,CASSNHSGRGFSGTDTQYF
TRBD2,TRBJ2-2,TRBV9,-,TGTGCCAGCAGCGCTAGCGGGAATTGGAACACCGGGGAGCTGTTTTTT,CASSASGNWNTGELFF
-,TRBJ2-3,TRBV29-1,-,TGCAGCGTTGAATTGTTTACTGCCGGCCTCACAGATACGCAGTATTTT,CSVELFTAGLTDTQYF
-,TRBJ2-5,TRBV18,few,TGTGCCAGCTCACCAGGTGTGGAGACCCAGTACTTC,CASSPGVETQYF
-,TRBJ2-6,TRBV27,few,TGTGCCAGCAGTTTACAGAGCTCTGGGGCCAACGTCCTGACTTTC,CASSLQSSGANVLTF
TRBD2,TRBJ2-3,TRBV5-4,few,TGTGCCAGCTCGATGGGCGGGAGTAGCACAGATACGCAGTATTTT,CASSMGGSSTDTQYF
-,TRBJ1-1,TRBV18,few,TGTGCCAGCTCACCAATCACAGGCTCGAACACTGAAGCTTTCTTT,CASSPITGSNTEAFF
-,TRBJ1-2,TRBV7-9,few,TGTGCCAGCAGCTTATCCCGGGAGAACTATGGCTACACCTTC,CASSLSRENYGYTF
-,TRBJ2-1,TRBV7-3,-,TGTGCCAGCAGCTTATTGGGGGGCTCCTACAATGAGCAGTTCTTC,CASSLLGGSYNEQFF
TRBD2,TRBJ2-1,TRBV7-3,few,TGTGCCAGCAGCTCCGTAACAACTAGCGGGAGAAATGAGCAGTTCTTC,CASSSVTTSGRNEQFF
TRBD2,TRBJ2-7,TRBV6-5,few,TGTGCCAGCAGTTACTCGCGGGGGAGTCCCTACGAGCAGTACTTC,CASSYSRGSPYEQYF
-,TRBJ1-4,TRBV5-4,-,TGTGCCAGCAGCTTGGCTCAGGGAAATGAAAAACTGTTTTTT,CASSLAQGNEKLFF
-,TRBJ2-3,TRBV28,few,TGTGCCAGCAGTTCCGGGACCGTATTTAGCACAGATACGCAGTATTTT,CASSSGTVFSTDTQYF
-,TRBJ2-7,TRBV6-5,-,TGTGCCAGCAGTTACTCGGGGACCGGGACCTACGAGCAGTACTTC,CASSYSGTGTYEQYF
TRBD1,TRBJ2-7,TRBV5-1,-,TGCGCCAGCAGCTTGAGGGGGCACTACGAGCAGTACTTC,CASSLRGHYEQYF
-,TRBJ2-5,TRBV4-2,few,TGTGCCAGCAGCCAAGGCGCAGACCCGCGAGAGACCCAGTACTTC,CASSQGADPRETQYF
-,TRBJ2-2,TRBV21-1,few,TGTGCCAGCAGCAAAGGACTAGCGGGAACGAACACCGGGGAGCTGTTTTTT,CASSKGLAGTNTGELFF
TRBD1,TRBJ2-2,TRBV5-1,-,TGCGCCAGCCGGGACAGTTACACCGGGGAGCTGTTTTTT,CASRDSYTGELFF
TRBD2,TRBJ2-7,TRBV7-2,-,TGTGCCAGCAGCTTAGAGAGGCTAGCGGGGGTCTCCTACGAGCAGTACTTC,CASSLERLAGVSYEQYF
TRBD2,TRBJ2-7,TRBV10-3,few,TGTGCCATCAGTGAGTCTAGCGGGGGGTACGAGCAGTACTTC,CAISESSGGYEQYF
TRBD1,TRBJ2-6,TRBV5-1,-,TGCGCCAGCAGCTTGCGTCCGACAGGGTTGCCCGCTGGGGCCAACGTCCTGACTTTC,CASSLRPTGLPAGANVLTF
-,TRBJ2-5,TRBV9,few,TGTGCCAGCAGCGCCGGGTACCAAGAGACCCAGTACTTC,CASSAGYQETQYF
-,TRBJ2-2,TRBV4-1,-,TGCGCCAGCAGCCCACGGACAACGAACACCGGGGAGCTGTTTTTT,CASSPRTTNTGELFF
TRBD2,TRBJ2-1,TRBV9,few,TGTGCCAGCAGCATCCTAGCGGGAGCCCAGTTCTTC,CASSILAGAQFF
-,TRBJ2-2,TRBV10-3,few,TGTGCCATCGGGAACGAGAGGGGTTCGAACACCGGGGAGCTGTTTTTT,CAIGNERGSNTGELFF
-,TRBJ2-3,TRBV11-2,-,TGTGCCAGCAGTCGCATCCAACCGAATACGCAGTATTTT,CASSRIQPNTQYF